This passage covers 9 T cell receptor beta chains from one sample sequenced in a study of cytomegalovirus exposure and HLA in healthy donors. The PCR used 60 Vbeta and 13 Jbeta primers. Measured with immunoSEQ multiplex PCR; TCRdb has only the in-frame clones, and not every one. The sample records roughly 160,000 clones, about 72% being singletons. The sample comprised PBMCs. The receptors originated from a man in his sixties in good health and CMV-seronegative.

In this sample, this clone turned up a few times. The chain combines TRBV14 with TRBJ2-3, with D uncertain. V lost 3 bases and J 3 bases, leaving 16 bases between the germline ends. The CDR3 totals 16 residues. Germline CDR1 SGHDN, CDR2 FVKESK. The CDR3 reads CASSHAQTIWTDTQYF. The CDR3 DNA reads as TGTGCCAGCAGCCACGCACAAACCATTTGGACAGATACGCAGTATTTT.

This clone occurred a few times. CDR3 sequence (DNA): TGTGCCAGCAAGCAGGGGCCAACTAATGAAAAACTGTTTTTT. Protein product: CASKQGPTNEKLFF. V and J are TRBV11-2 and TRBJ1-4; maybe TRBD1 (6 bases). This CDR3 is built from 14 residues. V was clipped by 7 bases and J by 0 bases, with 9 bases between them. Germline CDR1 and CDR2: SGHAT and FQNNGV.

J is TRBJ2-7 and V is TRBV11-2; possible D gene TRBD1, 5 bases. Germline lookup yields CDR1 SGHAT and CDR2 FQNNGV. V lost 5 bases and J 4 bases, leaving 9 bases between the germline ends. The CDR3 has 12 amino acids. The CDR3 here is CASSAHRYEQYF. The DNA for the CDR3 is TGTGCCAGCAGCGCCCACAGGTACGAGCAGTACTTC.

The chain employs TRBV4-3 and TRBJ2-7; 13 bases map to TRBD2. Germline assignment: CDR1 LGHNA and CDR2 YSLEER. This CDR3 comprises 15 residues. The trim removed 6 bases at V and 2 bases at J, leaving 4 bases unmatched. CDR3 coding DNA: TGCGCCAGCAGGCCGGGACTAGCGGGAACCTACGAGCAGTACTTC. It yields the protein CASRPGLAGTYEQYF.

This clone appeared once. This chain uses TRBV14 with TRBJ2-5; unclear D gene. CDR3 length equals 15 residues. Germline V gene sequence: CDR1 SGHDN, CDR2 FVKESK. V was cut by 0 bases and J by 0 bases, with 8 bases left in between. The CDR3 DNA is TGTGCCAGCAGCCAAGATCGTCACTACCAAGAGACCCAGTACTTC. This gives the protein CASSQDRHYQETQYF.

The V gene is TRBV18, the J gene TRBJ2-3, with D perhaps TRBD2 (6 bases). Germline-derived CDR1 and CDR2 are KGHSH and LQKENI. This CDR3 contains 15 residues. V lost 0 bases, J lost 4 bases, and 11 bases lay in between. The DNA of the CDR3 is TGTGCCAGCTCACCACCGTCGGGAGAAGCAGATACGCAGTATTTT. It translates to CASSPPSGEADTQYF.

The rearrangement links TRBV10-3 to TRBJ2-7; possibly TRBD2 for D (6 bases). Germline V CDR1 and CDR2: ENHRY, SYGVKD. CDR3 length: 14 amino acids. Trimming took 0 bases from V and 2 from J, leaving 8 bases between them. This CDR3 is CAISESRLAYEQYF. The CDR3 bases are TGTGCCATCAGTGAGTCGCGACTAGCCTACGAGCAGTACTTC.

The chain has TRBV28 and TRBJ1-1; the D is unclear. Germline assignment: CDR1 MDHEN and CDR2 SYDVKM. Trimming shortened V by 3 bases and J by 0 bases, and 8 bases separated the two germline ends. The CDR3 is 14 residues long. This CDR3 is CASSFYSVNTEAFF. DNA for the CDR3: TGTGCCAGCAGTTTCTACTCCGTGAACACTGAAGCTTTCTTT.

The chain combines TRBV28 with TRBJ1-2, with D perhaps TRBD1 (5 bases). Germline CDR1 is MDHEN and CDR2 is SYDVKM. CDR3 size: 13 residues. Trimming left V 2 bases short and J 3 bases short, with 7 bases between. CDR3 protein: CASSLDRYYGYTF. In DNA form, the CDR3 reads TGTGCCAGCAGTTTAGACAGATACTATGGCTACACCTTC.